The 20 T cell receptor beta chains below all came from one sample that was sequenced in a study of blood T cells in healthy people across ages. A second roughly 6 to 11 cycle PCR used barcoded and J-beta primers. A single record per CDR3 protein comes from TCRdb applying MiXCR to the 5' RACE reads. The sample lists 1,500,000 or so distinct CDR3 sequences, around 59% occurring once. The sequenced material came from blood. These receptors came from a man aged 18 to 30 in good health.

This chain links TRBV6-1 with TRBJ1-1, with D perhaps TRBD1 (5 bases). Germline CDR1 is MNHNS and CDR2 is SASEGT. V gave up 5 bases and J gave up 1 base, with 11 bases separating them. The CDR3 runs 14 residues. The CDR3: CASSNPTENTEAFF. In DNA form, the CDR3 reads TGTGCCAGCAGTAACCCGACAGAGAACACTGAAGCTTTCTTT.

This rearrangement joins TRBV12-3 or TRBV12-4 to TRBJ1-1, with TRBD1 identical over 7 bases. V shed 6 bases, J shed 4 bases, and the junction held 8 bases outside the gene matches. The CDR3 length is 14 residues. DNA for the CDR3: TGTGCCAGCAGAAGGAGGGGGCGCGGCACTGAAGCTTTCTTT. It is translated as CASRRRGRGTEAFF.

The V call is TRBV7-9, the J call TRBJ1-1; 8 nucleotides align to TRBD1. J lost 2 bases, V lost 2 bases, and 4 bases had no gene match. This CDR3 is built from 15 residues. CDR1 SEHNR and CDR2 FQNEAQ come from the germline V gene (reference sequence). The CDR3 loop reads CASSLTPGGNTEAFF. CDR3 coding DNA: TGTGCCAGCAGCTTAACACCAGGGGGCAACACTGAAGCTTTCTTT.

The rearrangement links TRBV10-3 to TRBJ2-3; TRBD2 matches at 7 bases. There are 17 residues in the CDR3. Looked up from germline, CDR1 is ENHRY and CDR2 is SYGVKD. After removal of 9 bases from V and 0 bases from J, the junction contained 15 bases not matched to a gene. CDR3 DNA: TGTGCCATACGCCCGACCACACCTAGCGGTAGCACAGATACGCAGTATTTT. Protein sequence: CAIRPTTPSGSTDTQYF.

The genes are TRBV2 and TRBJ2-7; D is tentatively TRBD1 or TRBD2 (5 bases each). The V gene's germline CDR1 is SNHLY and CDR2 FYNNEI. This CDR3 comprises 13 residues. V dropped 6 bases and J dropped 3 bases, with 12 bases sitting between them. The CDR3 nucleotides read TGTGCCAGCAGGAATAGGGGAGACTACGAGCAGTACTTC. This sequence encodes CASRNRGDYEQYF.

The chain combines TRBV5-1 with TRBJ2-1, with TRBD1 identical over 7 bases. The germline V gene has CDR1 SGHRS and CDR2 YFSETQ. The CDR3 contains 17 residues. The J segment lost 0 bases and the V segment lost 2 bases, leaving 8 bases of the junction unmatched. For the CDR3, the DNA is TGCGCCAGCAGCTTATTTGGGACAGCAAACTCCTACAATGAGCAGTTCTTC. Translated, it gives CASSLFGTANSYNEQFF.

This clonotype was counted between two and nine times. This chain connects TRBV29-1 to TRBJ2-5; 8 bases are shared with TRBD1. Looked up from germline, CDR1 is SQVTM and CDR2 is ANQGSEA. With 5 bases clipped from V and 1 base from J, the junction kept 3 bases outside the gene matches. The CDR3 contains 13 residues. The CDR3 sequence: CSVIGQGQETQYF. In DNA form, the CDR3 reads TGCAGCGTTATAGGACAGGGCCAAGAGACCCAGTACTTC. The full variable domain, rest sourced from reference TRBV29-1 and TRBJ2-5, is SAVISQKPSRDICQRGTSLTIQCQVDSQVTMMFWYRQQPGQSLTLIATANQGSEATYESGFVIDKFPISRPNLTFSTLTVSNMSPEDSSIYLCSVIGQGQETQYFGPGTRLLVL.

The rearrangement links TRBV20-1 to TRBJ2-4; possible D gene TRBD2, 6 bases. The end of the DNA fits TRBJ2-7 better, so the J call may be wrong. Germline CDR1 DFQATT, CDR2 SNEGSKA (reference sequence). This CDR3 contains 13 residues. The CDR3 DNA reads as TGCAGTGCTAGAGGCCCTGCGGGGTACGAGCAGTACTTC. Its translation is CSARGPAGYEQYF.

The CDR3 spells CASSWGLSTEAFF. The DNA of the CDR3 is TGTGCCAGCAGTTGGGGGCTTAGCACTGAAGCTTTCTTT. This rearrangement joins TRBV6-5 to TRBJ1-1; maybe TRBD1 (6 bases). V was pared by 4 bases and J by 4 bases, with 10 bases between. Germline CDR1 MNHEY, CDR2 SVGAGI. This CDR3 region has 13 residues.

A word on this clonotype: One end of the junction is discordant with germline, which a read error may explain. This chain joins TRBV4-1 and TRBJ2-3; 8 positions agree with TRBD2. Germline CDR1 is MGHRA and CDR2 is YSYEKL. There are 18 residues in the CDR3. CDR3 nucleotide sequence: TGCGCCAGCAGCGAAGAACGGTTCGGCGGGAGGTCCACAGATACGCAGTATTTT. It is translated as CASSEERFGGRSTDTQYF.

This clonotype was picked up many times. The chain employs TRBV6-6 and TRBJ2-1; weak D call: TRBD1 (6 bases). The CDR3 contains 15 residues. Germline lookup yields CDR1 MNHNY and CDR2 SVGAGI (reference sequence). Trimming took off 4 bases at V and 5 bases at J, with 15 bases between the two ends. This chain's CDR3 is CASSFTRDTNNEQFF. CDR3 DNA sequence: TGTGCCAGCAGTTTCACCCGGGACACAAACAATGAGCAGTTCTTC.

This clonotype was seen once. The chain couples TRBV5-1 to TRBJ2-5; D remains unclear. Germline values: CDR1 SGHRS, CDR2 YFSETQ. V shed 5 bases and J shed 1 base, with 9 bases lying between them. The CDR3 extends over 13 amino acids. Here the CDR3 reads CASRAASQETQYF. CDR3 bases: TGCGCCAGCAGGGCAGCGAGCCAAGAGACCCAGTACTTC.

This clonotype was observed a few times. The CDR3 bases are TGTGCCAGCAGCTTACGTGGGGGCCTTCTTCACGAGCAGTACTTC. This gives the protein CASSLRGGLLHEQYF. The V gene is TRBV7-2, the J gene TRBJ2-4, with D maybe TRBD1 (6 bases). TRBJ2-7 matches the DNA end more closely, so the J call is doubtful. Germline CDR1 and CDR2: SGHTA and FQGNSA. The length of the CDR3 is 15 residues.

The chain combines TRBV7-6 with TRBJ1-2; D uncertain. The V end was cut by 6 bases, the J end by 8 bases, with 28 bases between. The CDR3 spans 17 residues. The germline V gene has CDR1 SGHVS and CDR2 FNYEAQ. The CDR3 DNA reads TGTGCCAGCAGGCACACCTCCACGGCCGGGCCGGGCCCGGGCTACACCTTC. It is translated as CASRHTSTAGPGPGYTF.

The V and J genes are TRBV4-1 and TRBJ2-1; D not certain. Deletions cut 6 bases from V and 5 bases from J, with 14 bases between. Germline-derived CDR1 and CDR2 are MGHRA and YSYEKL. This CDR3 has 14 residues. The CDR3: CASRPTLTDNEQFF. The CDR3, as DNA: TGCGCCAGCAGGCCTACCTTGACCGACAATGAGCAGTTCTTC.

V usage is TRBV3-1 and J usage is TRBJ2-1; unclear D gene. This CDR3 region has 15 residues. CDR1 is LGHDT and CDR2 is YNNKEL in the germline V gene (reference sequence). Trimming took 0 bases from V and 0 from J, leaving 6 bases between them. CDR3 DNA sequence: TGTGCCAGCAGCCAAGATGATGGCTCCTACAATGAGCAGTTCTTC. Its protein product is CASSQDDGSYNEQFF.

This clonotype occurred a few times. The CDR3 loop reads CSARTLNKNEQFF. CDR3 bases: TGCAGTGCCCGGACCCTCAACAAGAATGAGCAGTTCTTC. The chain carries TRBV20-1 and TRBJ2-1; no reliable D call. V was pared by 6 bases and J by 7 bases, with 16 bases between. The CDR3 length is 13 residues. CDR1 and CDR2 (germline): DFQATT, SNEGSKA (reference sequence).

This clonotype was found many times. The rearrangement joins TRBV4-2 to TRBJ2-3; 10 bases map to TRBD2. Losses at the gene ends were 0 bases for V and 1 base for J; bases not matched to a gene: 7. The CDR3 loop spans 18 amino acids. Germline V CDR1 and CDR2: LGHNA, YNFKEQ. The CDR3 coding sequence is TGTGCCAGCAGCCAAGATTTGTGGCTAGCGGGGGGCACAGATACGCAGTATTTT. Translated, it gives CASSQDLWLAGGTDTQYF.

The gene calls are TRBV20-1 and TRBJ2-3, with 10 bases fitting TRBD1. The V gene end was trimmed by 5 bases and the J gene end by 4 bases; junction bases not matched to a gene: 6. Germline CDR1 and CDR2: DFQATT and SNEGSKA (reference sequence). The CDR3 consists of 14 residues. CDR3 region: CSALDRGIADTQYF. The CDR3 DNA follows: TGCAGTGCTTTGGACAGGGGGATTGCAGATACGCAGTATTTT.

This chain joins TRBV9 and TRBJ1-2; D ambiguous. Trimming stripped 2 bases from V and 8 bases from J, with 13 bases between. This CDR3 region has 13 residues. Per the germline V gene, CDR1 is SGDLS and CDR2 is YYNGEE. CDR3 sequence (DNA): TGTGCCAGCAGCGTGGGCCTCAAGGGAGGCTACACCTTC. Amino acids: CASSVGLKGGYTF.